Listed below are T cell receptor beta chains from one sample, sequenced in a study of T cells after yellow fever vaccination. TCRdb recomputed calls from the 5' RACE reads with MiXCR, one row per CDR3 protein. The sample lists 200,000 to 300,000 distinct CDR3 sequences; less than 7.5% were seen once. Sequencing was performed on CD4+ T cells sorted from PBMCs, taken on the day of the yellow fever booster vaccination. Every receptor here comes from a young man who received the YFV17D yellow fever vaccine. Each CDR3 is given with its conserved first and last residue. D genes are given only for firm matches. Expanded clones are given a class, and other clones once, few, many or no size at all.

>many|TRBJ2-3|TRBV20-1|NA
CSAARVADTQYF
TGCAGTGCTGCCAGGGTGGCAGATACGCAGTATTTT
>NA|TRBJ2-7|TRBV7-2|NA
CASSLTTVSYEQYF
TGTGCCAGCAGCTTAACAACCGTCTCCTACGAGCAGTACTTC
>many|TRBJ2-7|TRBV12-3/TRBV12-4|NA
CASSREYYEQYF
TGTGCCAGCAGCCGGGAGTACTACGAGCAGTACTTC
>few|TRBJ2-3|TRBV7-2|NA
CASSILGGPGTDTQYF
TGTGCCAGCAGCATCCTGGGCGGACCTGGGACAGATACGCAGTATTTT
>many|TRBJ2-7|TRBV5-8|TRBD1
CASSLAGTGFYEQYF
TGTGCCAGCAGCTTGGCCGGGACAGGGTTCTACGAGCAGTACTTC
>many|TRBJ2-7|TRBV29-1|TRBD1
CSVEWGQGPYEQYF
TGCAGCGTTGAATGGGGACAGGGCCCCTACGAGCAGTACTTC
>few|TRBJ2-7|TRBV27|NA
CASSLKLGYEQYF
TGTGCCAGCAGTCTCAAACTTGGGTACGAGCAGTACTTC
>many|TRBJ2-1|TRBV5-4|TRBD2
CASSISGRGYNEQFF
TGTGCCAGCAGCATAAGCGGGAGAGGATACAATGAGCAGTTCTTC
>NA|TRBJ2-1|TRBV29-1|TRBD2
CSVDDASGGNEQFF
TGCAGCGTTGACGACGCTAGCGGGGGCAATGAGCAGTTCTTC
>many|TRBJ2-7|TRBV20-1|NA
CSARGGPYEQYF
TGCAGTGCTAGAGGGGGGCCCTACGAGCAGTACTTC
>many|TRBJ2-7|TRBV29-1|TRBD1
CSVDPGTGSGEQYF
TGCAGCGTTGATCCCGGGACAGGATCCGGGGAGCAGTACTTC
>NA|TRBJ2-1|TRBV6-5|TRBD2
CASSYAASGYNEQFF
TGTGCCAGCAGTTACGCGGCTAGCGGTTACAATGAGCAGTTCTTC
>NA|TRBJ1-1|TRBV19|NA
CASSIVPGQSDTEAFF
TGTGCCAGTAGTATAGTCCCGGGGCAGAGTGACACTGAAGCTTTCTTT
>few|TRBJ2-3|TRBV24-1|NA
CATSDTDKSDTQYF
TGTGCCACCAGTGATACGGACAAATCAGATACGCAGTATTTT
>few|TRBJ2-7|TRBV20-1|TRBD2
CSAGGGNYEQYF
TGCAGTGCTGGCGGGGGAAACTACGAGCAGTACTTC
>NA|TRBJ1-1|TRBV5-6|NA
CASSRRRVGTEAFF
TGTGCCAGCAGCCGGAGGAGGGTCGGCACTGAAGCTTTCTTT
>many|TRBJ2-6|TRBV28|NA
CASSLPGSGANVLTF
TGTGCCAGCAGCCTCCCAGGCTCTGGGGCCAACGTCCTGACTTTC
>few|TRBJ2-5|TRBV5-5|NA
CASSLGRPSSPWGYETQYF
TGTGCCAGCAGCTTGGGCCGACCGTCAAGCCCCTGGGGGTATGAGACCCAGTACTTC
>few|TRBJ2-7|TRBV7-2|TRBD2
CASSSIAGGPYEQYF
TGTGCCAGCAGCTCTATAGCGGGAGGGCCTTACGAGCAGTACTTC
>many|TRBJ2-7|TRBV5-1|NA
CASSLGLGTGQYF
TGCGCCAGCAGCTTGGGCCTGGGAACGGGGCAGTACTTC
>many|TRBJ1-5|TRBV28|TRBD1
CASSFNRDRNQPQHF
TGTGCCAGCAGTTTCAACCGGGACAGAAATCAGCCCCAGCATTTT
>many|TRBJ2-5|TRBV12-3/TRBV12-4|NA
CASSFKGGLTQYF
TGTGCCAGCAGTTTCAAAGGTGGTTTGACCCAGTACTTC
>many|TRBJ2-3|TRBV5-1|TRBD2
CASSTGGSVDTQYF
TGCGCCAGCAGCACGGGAGGGTCTGTAGATACGCAGTATTTT
>many|TRBJ2-3|TRBV28|TRBD2
CASSFWTSGRADTDTQYF
TGTGCCAGCAGTTTTTGGACTAGCGGGAGGGCAGACACAGATACGCAGTATTTT